The clone carrying this T cell receptor (beta chain) was seen a few times. The data are from a study of T cells in Graves' hyperthyroidism and ophthalmopathy. CDR1 and CDR2 from the germline V gene are MNHNS and SASEGT. The CDR3 has 17 amino acids. The trim removed 2 bases at V and 0 bases at J, leaving 5 bases unmatched. Amplification of TCR beta CDR3 regions was performed using RNA transcripts as template. Carried out on the TCR CDR3, a first-round RT-PCR used the HTBI primer set. TCRdb used MiXCR to reprocess the multiplex PCR reads, holding one entry per CDR3 protein. This repertoire shows a few hundred thousand distinct CDR3 sequences, about 14% found once; its top ten account for around 19%.

Sample: blood. The chain recombines TRBV6-1 with TRBJ2-3, with 10 bases fitting TRBD2. The origin of this receptor is a woman aged 25 to 39 with Graves' ophthalmopathy. CDR3 amino acids: CASSELIAGGSTDTQYF. CDR3 nucleotide sequence: TGTGCCAGCAGTGAACTAATAGCGGGGGGAAGCACAGATACGCAGTATTTT.